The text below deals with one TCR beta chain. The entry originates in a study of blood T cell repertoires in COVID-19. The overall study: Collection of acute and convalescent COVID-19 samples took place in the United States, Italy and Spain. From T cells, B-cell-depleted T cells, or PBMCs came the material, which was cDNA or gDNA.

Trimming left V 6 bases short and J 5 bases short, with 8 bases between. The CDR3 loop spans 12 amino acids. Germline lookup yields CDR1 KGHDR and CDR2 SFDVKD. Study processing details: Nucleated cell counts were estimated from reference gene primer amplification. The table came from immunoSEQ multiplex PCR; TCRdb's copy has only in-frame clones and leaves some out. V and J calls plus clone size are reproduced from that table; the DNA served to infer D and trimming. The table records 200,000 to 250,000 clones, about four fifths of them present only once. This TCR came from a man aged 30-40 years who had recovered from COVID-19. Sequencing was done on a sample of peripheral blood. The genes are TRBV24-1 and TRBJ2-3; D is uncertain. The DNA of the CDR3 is TGTGCCACCAGTCCTAGTGGAGATACGCAGTATTTT. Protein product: CATSPSGDTQYF.